Below, 14 T cell receptor beta chains from the same sample are listed, as sequenced in a study of cytomegalovirus exposure and HLA in healthy donors listed by TCRdb under 2017. The method behind the library was the immunoSEQ multiplex PCR assay. For the multiplex PCR, a mixture combining 60 forward primers for TCR Vbeta segments and 13 reverse primers for TCR Jbeta segments was used. Imported from immuneACCESS, the table was reduced by TCRdb to in-frame sequences with V and J called. These copies leave out some clones; in studies compared against another copy, an unresolved V gene accounts for under half, and the cause of the remainder is not known. This sample holds nearly 110,000 clones; roughly 72% were observed only once. 7.8% of the sample is held by the ten biggest clonotypes. The sequenced material came from PBMCs. The source is a man under 40 in good health and CMV-seronegative.

This clone has a handful of counts. The V and J genes are TRBV25-1 and TRBJ1-2, with D possibly TRBD1 on 5 matching bases. The CDR3 sequence is 13 residues long. V was pared by 3 bases and J by 4 bases, with 9 bases between. Germline lookup yields CDR1 MGHDK and CDR2 SYGVNS. The CDR3 loop is CASSEYGGYGYTF. CDR3 sequence (DNA): TGTGCCAGCAGTGAGTACGGGGGCTATGGCTACACCTTC.

This clone came up a few times. This chain links TRBV30 with TRBJ2-3; D is uncertain. Germline V CDR1 and CDR2: GTSNPN, SVGIG (reference sequence). The V gene lost 8 bases and the J gene lost 1 base, with 13 bases spanning the gap. The CDR3 runs to 13 residues. This CDR3 reads CATLSAGTDTQYF. CDR3 sequence (DNA): TGTGCCACTTTATCGGCGGGCACAGATACGCAGTATTTT.

CDR3 loop: CASSTDGQGGSYEQYF. The CDR3 bases are TGTGCCAGCAGCACGGATGGACAGGGGGGCTCCTACGAGCAGTACTTC. The chain employs TRBV7-8 and TRBJ2-7, with 10 positions matching TRBD1. V shed 5 bases, J shed 0 bases, and the junction held 7 bases outside the gene matches. This CDR3 is built from 16 residues. Per the germline V gene, CDR1 is SGHVS and CDR2 is FQNEAQ.

This chain joins TRBV18 and TRBJ1-2, with 9 nucleotides matching TRBD1. V shed 6 bases and J 8 bases; nucleotides not matched to a gene: 10. This CDR3 region has 14 residues. Per the germline V gene, CDR1 is KGHSH and CDR2 is LQKENI. The CDR3 DNA sequence: TGTGCCAGCTCGTCAACAACAGGGGGCCGGGGCTACACCTTC. Protein: CASSSTTGGRGYTF.

The CDR3 loop reads CASSVPRDPTGTGELFF. CDR3 bases: TGTGCCAGCAGCGTACCCCGGGACCCTACAGGGACCGGGGAGCTGTTTTTT. The rearrangement uses TRBV9 and TRBJ2-2; a possible D gene is TRBD1 (6 bases). Trimming removed 1 base at V and 5 bases at J, with 18 bases between. Per the germline V gene, CDR1 is SGDLS and CDR2 is YYNGEE. The CDR3 contains 17 residues. The full variable domain, with the rest looked up from reference TRBV9 and TRBJ2-2, is DSGVTQTPKHLITATGQRVTLRCSPRSGDLSVYWYQQSLDQGLQFLIQYYNGEERAKGNILERFSAQQFPDLHSELNLSSLELGDSALYFCASSVPRDPTGTGELFFGEGSRLTVL.

This clone was found once. V usage is TRBV5-4 and J usage is TRBJ2-1; 7 bases are shared with TRBD1. Per germline, CDR1 SGHNT and CDR2 YYREEE (reference sequence). V gave up 3 bases and J gave up 11 bases; unmatched junction bases: 5. CDR3 length: 12 residues. The CDR3 protein is CASSSNRGQQFF. CDR3 bases: TGTGCCAGCAGCTCTAATAGGGGGCAGCAGTTCTTC.

The rearrangement uses TRBV11-2 and TRBJ2-1; 7 bases align to TRBD2. The CDR3 is made up of 16 amino acids. The V segment lost 0 bases and the J segment 7 bases; nucleotides outside the gene matches: 9. Germline CDR1 and CDR2: SGHAT and FQNNGV. CDR3 region: CASSLDGTNKRNEQFF. CDR3 coding DNA: TGTGCCAGCAGCTTAGATGGGACTAACAAGAGGAATGAGCAGTTCTTC.

The chain carries TRBV7-8 and TRBJ2-2, with D maybe TRBD2 (5 bases). The germline V gene has CDR1 SGHVS and CDR2 FQNEAQ. Between the trimmed V and J ends, which lost 2 bases and 6 bases, there was a span of 16 bases. The CDR3 loop spans 16 amino acids. The CDR3 loop reads CASSLSSSRRAGELFF. The CDR3 nucleotides are TGTGCCAGCAGCTTAAGTAGTTCCCGGCGGGCCGGGGAGCTGTTTTTT. Full variable domain (rest looked up from reference TRBV7-8 and TRBJ2-2): GAGVSQSPRYKVAKRGQDVALRCDPISGHVSLFWYQQALGQGPEFLTYFQNEAQLDKSGLPSDRFFAERPEGSVSTLKIQRTQQEDSAVYLCASSLSSSRRAGELFFGEGSRLTVL.

The chain couples TRBV2 to TRBJ2-5; D may be TRBD2 (6 bases). V lost 0 bases and J lost 11, with 13 bases in between. The CDR3 loop spans 13 amino acids. Germline values: CDR1 SNHLY, CDR2 FYNNEI. CDR3 residues: CASSEAAKGTQYF. DNA for the CDR3: TGTGCCAGCAGTGAAGCAGCAAAGGGGACTCAGTACTTC.

The chain joins TRBV9 to TRBJ2-7, with TRBD2 matching 9 bases. Germline lookup yields CDR1 SGDLS and CDR2 YYNGEE. Losses at the gene ends were 3 bases for V and 2 bases for J; bases not matched to a gene: 6. This CDR3 comprises 15 residues. Here the CDR3 reads CASSDGAGGTYEQYF. The CDR3 DNA reads as TGTGCCAGCAGCGATGGAGCGGGAGGAACCTACGAGCAGTACTTC.

This clone was recorded only once. The V gene is TRBV5-1, the J gene TRBJ2-1; possibly TRBD1 for D (6 bases). The CDR3 totals 16 residues. Germline loops: CDR1 SGHRS, CDR2 YFSETQ. V was trimmed by 0 bases and J by 8 bases, leaving 18 bases between them. The chain's CDR3 is CASSLGDKGFRDEQFF. The CDR3 nucleotides read TGCGCCAGCAGCTTGGGGGACAAGGGTTTCCGGGATGAGCAGTTCTTC.

V usage is TRBV5-1 and J usage is TRBJ2-7; 11 nucleotides align to TRBD1. V shed 3 bases and J 7 bases; nucleotides not matched to a gene: 6. Germline V gene sequence: CDR1 SGHRS, CDR2 YFSETQ. The CDR3 is 14 residues long. CDR3 in amino acids: CASSSGQGAREQYF. CDR3 bases: TGCGCCAGCAGCTCCGGACAGGGGGCTCGGGAGCAGTACTTC. Combining the CDR3 with reference TRBV5-1 and TRBJ2-7 gives the whole variable domain KAGVTQTPRYLIKTRGQQVTLSCSPISGHRSVSWYQQTPGQGLQFLFEYFSETQRNKGNFPGRFSGRQFSNSRSEMNVSTLELGDSALYLCASSSGQGAREQYFGPGTRLTVT.

The chain combines TRBV10-2 with TRBJ1-5; TRBD1 might be the D (6 bases). The CDR3 consists of 17 residues. Trimming took 3 bases from V and 0 from J, leaving 15 bases between them. Germline V gene data show CDR1 as WSHSY and CDR2 as SAAADI. CDR3 sequence: CASSDPRTVTSNQPQHF. The CDR3 nucleotides read TGCGCCAGCAGTGACCCCAGGACAGTGACTAGCAATCAGCCCCAGCATTTT.

The rearrangement links TRBV2 to TRBJ2-3, with 7 bases that match TRBD2. Germline CDR1 is SNHLY and CDR2 is FYNNEI. The CDR3 contains 15 residues. With V trimmed by 6 bases and J by 1 base, 7 bases remained unmatched. The DNA for the CDR3 is TGTGCCAGCAGCCCCAGCGGGATCGGCACAGATACGCAGTATTTT. Residues: CASSPSGIGTDTQYF.